Following are 14 T cell receptor beta chains from one sample sequenced in a study of a mutant IDH1 vaccine in newly diagnosed glioma. Assay used: immunoSEQ multiplex PCR; TCRdb lists only in-frame clones, some missing. The table lists around 78,000 clones, around 90% of them singletons. Described time point: week 5, during vaccination. Each dose of the vaccine consisted of 300 ug of mutant IDH1 20-mer peptide, with topical imiquimod. No antigen is known for these receptors. The source material was PBMCs, sampled from a glioma patient whose treatment included an IDH1 peptide vaccine. The source is a woman aged 45 to 65 with glioma.

The sample holds one count of this clone. This chain joins TRBV2 and TRBJ1-6; TRBD1 agrees at 9 bases. The CDR3 is 17 amino acids. The germline CDR1 and CDR2 sequences are SNHLY and FYNNEI. The ends lost 6 bases at V and 0 bases at J; junction bases unmatched: 6. Here the CDR3 reads CASRGQGIVSYNSPLHF. For the CDR3, the DNA is TGTGCCAGCAGGGGACAGGGTATTGTCTCCTATAATTCACCCCTCCACTTT.

This chain uses TRBV5-1 with TRBJ2-2; D gene ambiguous. CDR1 SGHRS and CDR2 YFSETQ come from the germline V gene. The CDR3 has 15 amino acids. With 5 bases removed from V and 0 bases from J, the gap between germline ends came to 11 bases. The CDR3 DNA reads as TGCGCCAGCAGGATGGGCACTCCGAACACCGGGGAGCTGTTTTTT. It yields the protein CASRMGTPNTGELFF.

The chain joins TRBV19 to TRBJ2-1, with D hard to call. Trimming removed 6 bases from V and 5 bases from J, with 11 bases in between. CDR1 is LNHDA and CDR2 is SQIVND in the germline V gene (reference sequence). This CDR3 region has 13 residues. The CDR3 sequence: CASSHPENNEQFF. CDR3 sequence (DNA): TGTGCCAGTAGCCACCCCGAGAACAATGAGCAGTTCTTC. The variable domain in full, completed from reference TRBV19 and TRBJ2-1, reads DGGITQSPKYLFRKEGQNVTLSCEQNLNHDAMYWYRQDPGQGLRLIYYSQIVNDFQKGDIAEGYSVSREKKESFPLTVTSAQKNPTAFYLCASSHPENNEQFFGPGTRLTVL.

V and J are TRBV20-1 and TRBJ2-3; D ambiguous. V lost 4 bases and J lost 2, with 4 bases in between. Germline CDR1 reads DFQATT; CDR2 reads SNEGSKA (reference sequence). The CDR3 is made up of 11 amino acids. The CDR3 bases are TGCAGTGCTACCGCCACAGATACGCAGTATTTT. Its translation is CSATATDTQYF.

The chain is built from TRBV19 and TRBJ2-2, with TRBD2 matching 8 bases. The germline V gene has CDR1 LNHDA and CDR2 SQIVND (reference sequence). J lost 6 bases, V lost 7 bases, and 7 bases had no gene match. This CDR3 has 14 amino acids. In nucleotides, the CDR3 is TGTGCCAGTAAGGCGGCGGGAGGTTCCGGGGAGCTGTTTTTT. Its translation is CASKAAGGSGELFF.

V is TRBV29-1 and J is TRBJ2-1; possibly TRBD2 for D (5 bases). CDR3 length: 16 amino acids. V was pared by 3 bases and J by 0 bases, with 15 bases between. Germline V gene data show CDR1 as SQVTM and CDR2 as ANQGSEA. As DNA, the CDR3 is TGCAGCGTTGACAAGAGGGTCTCAAGCTCCTACAATGAGCAGTTCTTC. It translates to CSVDKRVSSSYNEQFF.

V gene TRBV10-1 combines with J gene TRBJ2-7; 10 bases map to TRBD2. The germline CDR1 and CDR2 sequences are WNHNN and SYGVQD (reference sequence). The CDR3 spans 14 residues. J was trimmed by 0 bases and V by 5 bases; bases with no gene match: 1. The CDR3 loop is CASSSSGSSYEQYF. CDR3 nucleotide sequence: TGCGCCAGCAGTTCTAGCGGGAGCTCCTACGAGCAGTACTTC.

V gene TRBV5-1 combines with J gene TRBJ1-3, with D perhaps TRBD1 (5 bases). Germline assignment: CDR1 SGHRS and CDR2 YFSETQ. This CDR3 is built from 15 residues. The V end was cut by 0 bases, the J end by 0 bases, with 7 bases between. CDR3 sequence reads: CASSLDRHSGNTIYF. The CDR3 DNA follows: TGCGCCAGCAGCTTGGACAGGCACTCTGGAAACACCATATATTTT.

The V gene is TRBV18, the J gene TRBJ2-7; no clear D gene. The germline V gene encodes CDR1 KGHSH and CDR2 LQKENI. The length of the CDR3 is 13 residues. The V and J ends lost 6 bases and 5 bases respectively, with 14 bases between them. The CDR3 sequence is CASSRFTANEQYF. The CDR3, as DNA: TGTGCCAGCTCCAGGTTCACCGCCAACGAGCAGTACTTC. Looking up the rest from reference TRBV18 and TRBJ2-7 gives the full variable domain: NAGVMQNPRHLVRRRGQEARLRCSPMKGHSHVYWYRQLPEEGLKFMVYLQKENIIDESGMPKERFSAEFPKEGPSILRIQQVVRGDSAAYFCASSRFTANEQYFGPGTRLTVT.

The rearrangement uses TRBV28 and TRBJ1-5, with a weak D call TRBD1 (5 bases). Germline V gives CDR1 MDHEN, CDR2 SYDVKM. The CDR3 covers 13 residues. V was shortened by 8 bases and J by 5 bases, with 13 bases between the two germline ends. Written as DNA, the CDR3 is TGTGCCAGCGGGCGACAGATACATCAGCCCCAGCATTTT. Amino acid sequence: CASGRQIHQPQHF.

This chain links TRBV9 with TRBJ1-5; the D gene is possibly TRBD1 (6 bases). V gave up 0 bases and J gave up 7 bases, with 11 bases separating them. This CDR3 region has 14 residues. Germline CDR1 and CDR2: SGDLS and YYNGEE. The CDR3 coding sequence is TGTGCCAGCAGCGTAGGGGGGGCTGGGCAGCCCCAGCATTTT. It yields the protein CASSVGGAGQPQHF.

The rearrangement joins TRBV6-5 to TRBJ1-2; TRBD1 is a possible D gene (6 bases). The germline V and J ends were trimmed by 6 bases and 4 bases, with 18 bases remaining between them. This CDR3 region has 15 residues. Germline V gene sequence: CDR1 MNHEY, CDR2 SVGAGI. CDR3: CASRGGQGEFYGYTF. The CDR3 bases are TGTGCCAGCAGAGGGGGGCAGGGAGAGTTCTATGGCTACACCTTC.

The chain combines TRBV13 with TRBJ2-3; 12 bases match TRBD2. The V gene's germline CDR1 is PRHDT and CDR2 FYEKMQ (reference sequence). V was clipped by 1 base and J by 2 bases; unmatched bases: 7. There are 18 residues in the CDR3. DNA of the CDR3: TGTGCCAGCAGCTTAGCTCTAGCGGGAGGGCTGGCCACAGATACGCAGTATTTT. It yields the protein CASSLALAGGLATDTQYF.

The chain uses TRBV27 and TRBJ2-3; 9 positions agree with TRBD1. The length of the CDR3 is 15 residues. With V trimmed by 7 bases and J by 2 bases, 7 bases remained unmatched. Per germline, CDR1 MNHEY and CDR2 SMNVEV (reference sequence). CDR3 nucleotides: TGTGCCAGCAATACCGGGACAGGGTTCACAGATACGCAGTATTTT. Protein: CASNTGTGFTDTQYF.